The clone carrying this T cell receptor (beta chain) appeared many times. The antigen remains unidentified. One end of the junction fails to match germline, which may point to a read error. These data are taken from a study of T cells after yellow fever vaccination. Study-level points and caveats: On re-exposure, the response was weaker but peaked faster, at day 5 versus 15. Post-booster repertoires again held most primary-vaccination clones (approximately 96% CD4, around 90% CD8).

The TCR cDNA carried a universal primer site and UMIs from 5'RACE template switching. Each CDR3 protein is one row after TCRdb ran MiXCR on the 5' RACE reads. There are a few hundred thousand distinct CDR3 sequences in the sample; roughly 4.3% occur only once, and roughly a fifth lies in the top ten. The CDR3 extends over 15 amino acids. The germline V gene encodes CDR1 SGHDN and CDR2 FVKESK. The chain couples TRBV14 to TRBJ1-1, with 8 bases matching TRBD1. The clonotype was recovered from a man younger than 35 who received the YFV17D yellow fever vaccine. This material consisted of PBMCs, taken 15 days after the yellow fever booster vaccination. The CDR3 DNA follows: TGTGCGAGCAGCCGAAGGACAGGGTTCGTAACTGAAGCTTTCTTT. It codes for CASSRRTGFVTEAFF.